This T cell receptor (beta chain) originates from a study of shared clonotypes between healthy human individuals. Findings and limits, study-wide: Roughly 5.3% of naive CD4 clonotypes were common to several donors.

Concerning this clone: Its antigen is unknown.

Clones were read by immunoSEQ multiplex PCR, and TCRdb kept only the in-frame ones, dropping some. This table holds 2 million to 3 million clones, over 85% found once. Input material: naive CD4+ T cells from PBMCs. Subset here: CD45RA+ positively selected. The clonotype comes from a man aged 18 to 29 in good health. Some clones in this sample may be carry-over from other donors' samples.

CDR3 sequence reads: CASSQATVNSPLHF. As DNA, the CDR3 is TGTGCCAGCAGCCAAGCCACAGTTAATTCACCCCTCCACTTT. The V and J genes are TRBV14 and TRBJ1-6; D unresolved. The germline V gene encodes CDR1 SGHDN and CDR2 FVKESK. The CDR3 contains 14 residues. The V and J ends lost 1 base and 6 bases respectively, with 7 bases between them. Full variable domain (outside the CDR3, taken from reference TRBV14 and TRBJ1-6): EAGVTQFPSHSVIEKGQTVTLRCDPISGHDNLYWYRRVMGKEIKFLLHFVKESKQDESGMPNNRFLAERTGGTYSTLKVQPAELEDSGVYFCASSQATVNSPLHFGNGTRLTVT.